What follows are 28 T cell receptor beta chains derived from one specimen sequenced in a study of chemoradiotherapy in HPV16-positive cancers. Generated by immunoSEQ multiplex PCR, the TCRdb table keeps only in-frame clones and is missing some. The repertoire includes some 70,000 clones, around nine tenths of them detected once, and roughly 4.2% sits in the top ten. The specimen was blood, collected from a patient who underwent chemoradiotherapy. Source of these receptors: a human donor with HPV-associated anogenital cancer.

V and J are TRBV27 and TRBJ1-1; D is possibly TRBD1 (5 bases). V lost 0 bases to trimming and J lost 6 bases, with 14 bases between them. Looked up from germline, CDR1 is MNHEY and CDR2 is SMNVEV (reference sequence). The CDR3 runs to 15 residues. DNA for the CDR3: TGTGCCAGCAGTTTATCGGGGGGACGCCTCCCTGAAGCTTTCTTT. This sequence encodes CASSLSGGRLPEAFF.

This chain links TRBV5-5 with TRBJ2-2; 9 bases align to TRBD1. The germline V gene has CDR1 SGHKS and CDR2 YYEKEE (reference sequence). The CDR3 loop spans 16 amino acids. V dropped 3 bases and J dropped 6; count of bases not matched to a gene: 9. The CDR3 sequence: CASSYPTGTGSGELFF. The CDR3 nucleotides are TGTGCCAGCAGCTATCCCACCGGGACAGGGTCCGGGGAGCTGTTTTTT.

The chain recombines TRBV19 with TRBJ2-5, with D possibly being TRBD2 (5 bases). The better agreement between TRBJ2-7 and the DNA end casts doubt on the J call. Per the germline V gene, CDR1 is LNHDA and CDR2 is SQIVND (reference sequence). The CDR3 extends over 13 amino acids. The CDR3 region is CASRSGFSYEQYF. The CDR3 DNA reads TGTGCCAGTCGAAGCGGATTTTCCTACGAGCAGTACTTC.

The rearrangement links TRBV7-3 to TRBJ1-3; D unresolved. Looked up from germline, CDR1 is SGHTA and CDR2 is FQGTGA. There are 15 residues in the CDR3. V lost 6 bases to trimming and J lost 2 bases, with 14 bases between them. The CDR3 region is CASSPAGSAGNTIYF. In DNA form, the CDR3 reads TGTGCCAGCAGTCCCGCGGGTTCCGCTGGAAACACCATATATTTT. Drawing the rest from reference TRBV7-3 and TRBJ1-3, the complete variable domain is GAGVSQTPSNKVTEKGKYVELRCDPISGHTALYWYRQSLGQGPEFLIYFQGTGAADDSGLPNDRFFAVRPEGSVSTLKIQRTERGDSAVYLCASSPAGSAGNTIYFGEGSWLTVV.

V usage is TRBV7-6 and J usage is TRBJ2-3, with TRBD1 as a possible D gene (6 bases). This CDR3 spans 16 amino acids. Germline CDR1 reads SGHVS; CDR2 reads FNYEAQ. With 5 bases removed from V and 1 base from J, the gap between germline ends came to 16 bases. The CDR3 coding sequence is TGTGCCAGCAGCAGTGCCGAGGGGGTGGGCACAGATACGCAGTATTTT. Its translation is CASSSAEGVGTDTQYF.

The chain joins TRBV5-1 to TRBJ1-1; D is unclear. The V end was cut by 0 bases, the J end by 1 base, with 10 bases between. The CDR3 covers 15 residues. From germline, CDR1 is SGHRS and CDR2 YFSETQ. CDR3 amino acids: CASSLGGNRNTEAFF. CDR3 DNA sequence: TGCGCCAGCAGCTTGGGCGGGAACCGGAACACTGAAGCTTTCTTT.

The CDR3 region is CSVGLAGFNEQFF. The CDR3 bases are TGCAGCGTTGGACTAGCGGGATTCAATGAGCAGTTCTTC. This chain joins TRBV29-1 and TRBJ2-1, with TRBD2 matching 11 bases. The CDR3 spans 13 residues. V lost 4 bases and J lost 6; bases outside the gene matches: 2. Germline loops: CDR1 SQVTM, CDR2 ANQGSEA.

The chain joins TRBV6-5 to TRBJ1-6; the match to TRBD1 covers 7 bases. J lost 10 bases, V lost 4 bases, and 10 bases had no gene match. The CDR3 loop spans 15 amino acids. Germline V gene lookup returns CDR1 MNHEY and CDR2 SVGAGI. CDR3 sequence reads: CASSSRQGRESPLHF. In DNA form, the CDR3 reads TGTGCCAGCAGTTCAAGACAGGGAAGAGAATCACCCCTCCACTTT.

The rearrangement links TRBV30 to TRBJ1-2; 9 bases agree with TRBD1. The V gene end was trimmed by 3 bases and the J gene end by 2 bases; junction bases not matched to a gene: 7. The CDR3 spans 15 residues. Germline lookup yields CDR1 GTSNPN and CDR2 SVGIG (reference sequence). The CDR3 bases are TGTGCCTGGAGAAACAGGGGGCGGGGGAACTATGGCTACACCTTC. It codes for CAWRNRGRGNYGYTF. Full variable domain (rest looked up from reference TRBV30 and TRBJ1-2): SQTIHQWPATLVQPVGSPLSLECTVEGTSNPNLYWYRQAAGRGLQLLFYSVGIGQISSEVPQNLSASRPQDRQFILSSKKLLLSDSGFYLCAWRNRGRGNYGYTFGSGTRLTVV.

V is TRBV28 and J is TRBJ1-1; tentatively, D is TRBD1 (5 bases). Deletions cut 2 bases from V and 11 bases from J, with 12 bases between. Germline values: CDR1 MDHEN, CDR2 SYDVKM. The length of the CDR3 is 12 residues. The CDR3 protein is CASSLGGGVAFF. The DNA of the CDR3 is TGTGCCAGCAGTTTAGGGGGAGGGGTTGCTTTCTTT.

The chain recombines TRBV18 with TRBJ1-3, with no clear D. The CDR3 covers 16 residues. Germline V CDR1 and CDR2: KGHSH, LQKENI. Trimming left V 1 base short and J 2 bases short, with 12 bases between. Here the CDR3 reads CASSPLGVGPGNTIYF. CDR3 in DNA: TGTGCCAGCTCACCACTGGGAGTCGGACCTGGAAACACCATATATTTT.

V is TRBV2 and J is TRBJ2-1, with D tentatively TRBD1 or TRBD2 (6 bases each). V gave up 0 bases and J gave up 2 bases, with 8 bases separating them. The CDR3 loop spans 15 amino acids. In germline, CDR1 is SNHLY, CDR2 FYNNEI. The CDR3 DNA sequence: TGTGCCAGCAGTGAAGCGAGGGGGGCCTACAATGAGCAGTTCTTC. Translated, it gives CASSEARGAYNEQFF.

A single count supports this clone. Other DNA sequences of this sample code for an identical CDR3. The V and J genes are TRBV10-2 and TRBJ1-2; D unclear. Per germline, CDR1 WSHSY and CDR2 SAAADI. Trimming left V 7 bases short and J 2 bases short, with 11 bases between. The CDR3 totals 13 residues. CDR3 sequence: CASTGLSNYGYTF. The CDR3 DNA reads TGCGCCAGCACCGGACTGTCAAACTATGGCTACACCTTC.

Here the CDR3 DNA reads TGTGCCAGCAGTTTGGCTCTGGGAGTGGGTGGCTACACCTTC. It specifies CASSLALGVGGYTF. The J gene is TRBJ1-2, the V gene TRBV27, with unresolved D. The CDR3 extends over 14 amino acids. V was shortened by 3 bases and J by 7 bases, with 15 bases between the two germline ends. Per germline, CDR1 MNHEY and CDR2 SMNVEV (reference sequence).

This sequence joins TRBV18 and TRBJ2-6; no clear D gene. Trimming shortened V by 5 bases and J by 11 bases, and 22 bases separated the two germline ends. This CDR3 spans 16 amino acids. The germline V gene encodes CDR1 KGHSH and CDR2 LQKENI. CDR3 sequence (DNA): TGTGCCAGCTCAGCCTTGGCAGAGGAACAACGGGACGTCCTGACTTTC. Translated, it gives CASSALAEEQRDVLTF.

This clone was seen once. This rearrangement joins TRBV9 to TRBJ1-5; no definite D call. Trimming took 0 bases from V and 1 from J, leaving 8 bases between them. The CDR3 is 15 residues long. Germline assignment: CDR1 SGDLS and CDR2 YYNGEE. CDR3 protein: CASSVGGNSNQPQHF. The DNA for the CDR3 is TGTGCCAGCAGCGTAGGTGGAAACAGCAATCAGCCCCAGCATTTT.

About this clone: The junction and the germline gene differ at one end; a read error may be behind it. V and J are TRBV10-3 and TRBJ1-5; D unclear. This CDR3 has 13 residues. In germline, CDR1 is ENHRY, CDR2 SYGVKD. The CDR3 sequence is CAISESGQVLRDF. DNA of the CDR3: TGTGCCATCAGTGAGTCAGGGCAGGTCCTTCGGGATTTT.

This sequence joins TRBV27 and TRBJ2-3; perhaps TRBD1 as D (5 bases). The CDR3 length is 16 residues. Trimming shortened V by 2 bases and J by 1 base, and 13 bases separated the two germline ends. Germline lookup yields CDR1 MNHEY and CDR2 SMNVEV (reference sequence). The CDR3: CASSLVGHHGTDTQYF. CDR3 coding DNA: TGTGCCAGCAGTTTAGTAGGACATCACGGCACAGATACGCAGTATTTT.

The chain carries TRBV5-4 and TRBJ1-4; 8 bases are shared with TRBD1. The ends lost 4 bases at V and 2 bases at J; junction bases unmatched: 4. The CDR3 consists of 15 residues. Germline CDR1 is SGHNT and CDR2 is YYREEE (reference sequence). In nucleotides, the CDR3 is TGTGCCAGCAGCGCCACAGGGGGGACTAATGAAAAACTGTTTTTT. Translating it yields CASSATGGTNEKLFF.

The chain joins TRBV28 to TRBJ1-5; D remains unclear. Germline V gene sequence: CDR1 MDHEN, CDR2 SYDVKM. There are 14 residues in the CDR3. Trimming shortened V by 7 bases and J by 0 bases, and 10 bases separated the two germline ends. CDR3 coding DNA: TGTGCCAGCATCGAGTCCTATAGCAATCAGCCCCAGCATTTT. This sequence encodes CASIESYSNQPQHF.

The V call is TRBV4-2, the J call TRBJ2-1; D perhaps matches TRBD1 (5 bases). CDR1 is LGHNA, CDR2 YNFKEQ, per germline. The CDR3 sequence is 15 residues long. Trimming stripped 0 bases from V and 5 bases from J, with 11 bases between. The CDR3 DNA is TGTGCCAGCAGCCAAGATGGTTGGACAAACAATGAGCAGTTCTTC. It is translated as CASSQDGWTNNEQFF.

The chain is built from TRBV25-1 and TRBJ1-1, with 8 nucleotides matching TRBD1. The CDR3 has 14 amino acids. Germline CDR1 is MGHDK and CDR2 is SYGVNS. V lost 6 bases to trimming and J lost 1 base; unmatched junction nucleotides: 4. The CDR3 is CASRETGGNTEAFF. CDR3 bases: TGTGCCAGCAGGGAAACAGGGGGGAACACTGAAGCTTTCTTT.

V is TRBV7-9 and J is TRBJ2-1, with 7 bases identical to TRBD2. The CDR3 consists of 14 residues. CDR1 SEHNR and CDR2 FQNEAQ come from the germline V gene (reference sequence). The V gene end was trimmed by 8 bases and the J gene end by 2 bases; junction bases not matched to a gene: 6. This CDR3 is CASHSLAAYNEQFF. The CDR3 DNA reads TGTGCCAGCCATAGTCTAGCGGCCTACAATGAGCAGTTCTTC.

The chain carries TRBV2 and TRBJ2-3, with 10 bases that match TRBD2. Germline V lookup: CDR1 SNHLY, CDR2 FYNNEI. This CDR3 contains 15 residues. V shed 4 bases, J shed 3 bases, and the junction held 4 bases outside the gene matches. The DNA of the CDR3 is TGTGCCAGCAGTGGTCTAGCGGGAGCGACAGATACGCAGTATTTT. Its protein product is CASSGLAGATDTQYF.

The rearrangement links TRBV5-4 to TRBJ1-1; D is possibly TRBD1 (6 bases). CDR1 is SGHNT and CDR2 is YYREEE in the germline V gene (reference sequence). V dropped 6 bases and J dropped 1 base, with 10 bases sitting between them. This CDR3 region has 13 residues. The CDR3 sequence is CASTGVSNTEAFF. In nucleotides, the CDR3 is TGTGCCAGCACAGGGGTTTCGAACACTGAAGCTTTCTTT.

The J gene is TRBJ2-2, the V gene TRBV5-6, with 7 bases fitting TRBD2. The ends lost 4 bases at V and 5 bases at J; junction bases unmatched: 5. CDR3 length: 14 amino acids. Looked up from germline, CDR1 is SGHDT and CDR2 is YYEEEE. The CDR3, as DNA: TGTGCCAGCAGCCCTTATAGCGGGACCGGGGAGCTGTTTTTT. Amino acids: CASSPYSGTGELFF.

This chain connects TRBV2 to TRBJ2-1, with D perhaps TRBD2 (5 bases). Between the trimmed V and J ends, which lost 0 bases and 5 bases, there was a span of 29 bases. CDR3 length: 21 residues. Per germline, CDR1 SNHLY and CDR2 FYNNEI. The CDR3 is CASSEARSSNRFISPNNEQFF. In nucleotides, the CDR3 is TGTGCCAGCAGTGAAGCGCGGTCTAGCAACCGTTTCATCTCCCCTAACAATGAGCAGTTCTTC.

This chain connects TRBV10-2 to TRBJ2-3, with D possibly being TRBD1 or TRBD2 (5 bases each). CDR1 WSHSY and CDR2 SAAADI come from the germline V gene. V was clipped by 8 bases and J by 0 bases, with 30 bases between them. The CDR3 is 20 amino acids. CDR3 sequence reads: CASSPGGRTSGSPSTDTQYF. CDR3 nucleotide sequence: TGCGCCAGCTCCCCAGGTGGTCGGACATCTGGGAGTCCTAGCACAGATACGCAGTATTTT.